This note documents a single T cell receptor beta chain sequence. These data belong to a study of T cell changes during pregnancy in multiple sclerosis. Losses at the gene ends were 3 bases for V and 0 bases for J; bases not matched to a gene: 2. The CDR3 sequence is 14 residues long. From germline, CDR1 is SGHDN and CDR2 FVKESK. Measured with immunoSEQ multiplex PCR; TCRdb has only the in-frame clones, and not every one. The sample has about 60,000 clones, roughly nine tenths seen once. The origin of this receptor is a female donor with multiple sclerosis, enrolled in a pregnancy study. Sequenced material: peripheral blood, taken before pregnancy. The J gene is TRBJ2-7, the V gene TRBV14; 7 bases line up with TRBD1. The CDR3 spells CASSQGQSSYEQYF. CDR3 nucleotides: TGTGCCAGCAGCCAGGGACAGAGCTCCTACGAGCAGTACTTC.